What follows is one T cell receptor beta chain and its context. Its antigen is undetermined. Using its own MiXCR run on the reads, TCRdb lists one record per CDR3 protein. This sample has approximately 910,000 distinct CDR3 sequences, with around 30% found just once. Germline assignment: CDR1 MNHEY and CDR2 SVGAGI. The CDR3 runs to 16 residues. The germline V and J ends were trimmed by 0 bases and 0 bases, with 11 bases remaining between them. This record comes from a study of T cell repertoires in cytomegalovirus infection. About the research overall: Matching HLA type, along with CMV infection, was indicated by public TCR beta signatures.

This sequence originates from a human donor in good health (CMV status not recorded). Some clones in this sample may be carry-over from other donors' samples. The V call is TRBV6-5, the J call TRBJ1-1; the D is unclear. The material sequenced was cultured CD8+ T cells from PBMCs, taken from culture after CMV antigen stimulation. This CDR3 reads CASSYSWPGMNTEAFF. DNA for the CDR3: TGTGCCAGCAGTTACTCGTGGCCTGGGATGAACACTGAAGCTTTCTTT.